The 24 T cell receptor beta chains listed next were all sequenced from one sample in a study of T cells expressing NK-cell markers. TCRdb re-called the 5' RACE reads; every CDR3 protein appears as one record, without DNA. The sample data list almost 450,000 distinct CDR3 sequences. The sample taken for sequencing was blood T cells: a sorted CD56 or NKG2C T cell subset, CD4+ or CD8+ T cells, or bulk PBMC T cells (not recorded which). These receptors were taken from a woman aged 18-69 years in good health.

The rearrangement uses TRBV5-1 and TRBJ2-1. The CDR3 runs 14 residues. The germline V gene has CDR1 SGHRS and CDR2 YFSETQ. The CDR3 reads CASSLVQAPNEQFF.

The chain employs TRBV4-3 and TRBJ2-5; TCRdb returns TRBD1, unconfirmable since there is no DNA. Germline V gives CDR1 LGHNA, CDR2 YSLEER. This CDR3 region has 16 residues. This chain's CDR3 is CASSHPLGQGEETQYF.

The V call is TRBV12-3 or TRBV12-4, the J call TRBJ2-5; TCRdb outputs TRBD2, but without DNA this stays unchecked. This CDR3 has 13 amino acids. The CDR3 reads CASSRGVRETQYF.

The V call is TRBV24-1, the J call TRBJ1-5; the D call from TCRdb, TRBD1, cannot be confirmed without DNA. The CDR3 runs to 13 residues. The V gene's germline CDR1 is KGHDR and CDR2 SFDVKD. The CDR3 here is CATSDLGAQPQHF.

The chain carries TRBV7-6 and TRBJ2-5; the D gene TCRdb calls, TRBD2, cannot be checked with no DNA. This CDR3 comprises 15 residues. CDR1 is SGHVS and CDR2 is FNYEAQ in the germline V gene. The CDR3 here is CASSLLAGYQETQYF.

CDR3 protein: CASSLFGRVASNEKLFF. The chain has TRBV7-2 and TRBJ1-4. The CDR3 spans 17 residues. Germline lookup yields CDR1 SGHTA and CDR2 FQGNSA.

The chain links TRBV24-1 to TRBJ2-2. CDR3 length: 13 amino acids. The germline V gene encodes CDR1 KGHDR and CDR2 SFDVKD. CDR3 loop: CATSDLQGGELFF.

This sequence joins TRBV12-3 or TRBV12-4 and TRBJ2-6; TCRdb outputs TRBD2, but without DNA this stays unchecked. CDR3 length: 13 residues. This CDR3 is CASALAGANVLTF.

This CDR3 is CASSQDRGQQYF. V and J are TRBV4-3 and TRBJ2-7. Germline V gene data show CDR1 as LGHNA and CDR2 as YSLEER. CDR3 length: 12 residues.

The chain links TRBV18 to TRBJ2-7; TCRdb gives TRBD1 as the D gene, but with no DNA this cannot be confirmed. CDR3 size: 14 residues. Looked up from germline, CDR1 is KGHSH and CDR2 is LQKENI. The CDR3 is CASSRGASNREQYF.

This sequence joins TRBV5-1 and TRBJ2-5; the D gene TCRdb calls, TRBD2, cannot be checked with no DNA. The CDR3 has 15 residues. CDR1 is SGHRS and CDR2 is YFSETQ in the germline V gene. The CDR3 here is CASSLGARRGETQYF.

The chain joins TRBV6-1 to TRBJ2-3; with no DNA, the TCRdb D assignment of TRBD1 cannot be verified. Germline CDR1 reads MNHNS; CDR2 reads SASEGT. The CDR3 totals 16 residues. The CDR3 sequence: CASSPGPRSYTDTQYF.

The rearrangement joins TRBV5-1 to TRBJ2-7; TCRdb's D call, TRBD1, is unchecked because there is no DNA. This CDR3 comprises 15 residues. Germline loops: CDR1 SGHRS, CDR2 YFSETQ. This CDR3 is CASSSGQGSSYEQYF.

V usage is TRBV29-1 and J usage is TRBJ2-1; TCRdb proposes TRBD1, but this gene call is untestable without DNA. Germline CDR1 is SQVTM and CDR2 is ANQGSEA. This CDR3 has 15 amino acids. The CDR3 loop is CSVGGLQGFYNEQFF.

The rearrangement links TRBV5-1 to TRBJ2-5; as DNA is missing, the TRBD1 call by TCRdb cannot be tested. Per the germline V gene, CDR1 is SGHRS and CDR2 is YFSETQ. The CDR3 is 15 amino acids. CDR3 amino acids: CASSLSGTEAETQYF.

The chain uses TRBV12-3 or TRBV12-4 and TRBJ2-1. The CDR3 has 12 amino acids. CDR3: CASLISRDEQFF.

CDR3 region: CAISPRDREVEGEQYF. J is TRBJ2-7 and V is TRBV10-3; TCRdb's D call, TRBD1, is unchecked because there is no DNA. CDR3 length: 16 residues. Germline values: CDR1 ENHRY, CDR2 SYGVKD.

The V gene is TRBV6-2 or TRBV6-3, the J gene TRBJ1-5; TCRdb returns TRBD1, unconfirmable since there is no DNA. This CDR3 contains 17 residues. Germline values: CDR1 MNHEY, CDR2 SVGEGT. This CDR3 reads CASTKGQTLNSNQPQHF.

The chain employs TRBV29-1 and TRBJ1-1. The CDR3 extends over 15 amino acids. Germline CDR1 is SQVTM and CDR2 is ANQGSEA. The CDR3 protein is CSVASAPFMNTEAFF.

The CDR3 loop is CASIPGQGPYEQYF. This chain joins TRBV27 and TRBJ2-7; TCRdb names TRBD1, which stays unverified in the absence of DNA. In germline, CDR1 is MNHEY, CDR2 SMNVEV (reference sequence). The CDR3 has 14 residues.

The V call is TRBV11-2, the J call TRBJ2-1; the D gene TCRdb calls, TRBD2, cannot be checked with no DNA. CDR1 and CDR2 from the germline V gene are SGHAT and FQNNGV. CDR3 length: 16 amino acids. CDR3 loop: CASSASLAGAYNEQFF.

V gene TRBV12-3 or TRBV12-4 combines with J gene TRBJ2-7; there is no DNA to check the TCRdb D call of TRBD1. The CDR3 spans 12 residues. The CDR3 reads CASRGHISEQYF.

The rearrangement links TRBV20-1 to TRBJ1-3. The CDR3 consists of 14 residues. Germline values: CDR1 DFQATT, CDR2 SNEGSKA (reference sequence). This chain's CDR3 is CSARADKPGNTIYF.

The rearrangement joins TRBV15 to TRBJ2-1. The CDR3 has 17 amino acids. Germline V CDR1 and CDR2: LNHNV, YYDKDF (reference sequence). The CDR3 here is CATSRDMSGAAYNEQFF.